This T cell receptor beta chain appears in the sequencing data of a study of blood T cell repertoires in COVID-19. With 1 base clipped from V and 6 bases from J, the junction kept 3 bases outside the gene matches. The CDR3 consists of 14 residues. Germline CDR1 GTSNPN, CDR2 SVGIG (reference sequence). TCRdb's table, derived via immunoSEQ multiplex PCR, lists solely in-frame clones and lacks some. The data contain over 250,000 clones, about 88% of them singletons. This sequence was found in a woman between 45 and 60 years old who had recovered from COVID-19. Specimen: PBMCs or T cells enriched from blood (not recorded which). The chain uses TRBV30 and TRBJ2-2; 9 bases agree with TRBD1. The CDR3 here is CAWSGTGEAGELFF. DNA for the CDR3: TGTGCCTGGAGTGGGACAGGGGAGGCCGGGGAGCTGTTTTTT.